This T cell receptor beta chain was recorded in a study of T cell responses to AZD1222 COVID-19 vaccine. Here immunoSEQ multiplex PCR was the method, and the copy in TCRdb shows in-frame clones only, minus some. The profile shows approximately 26,000 clones, around 90% of them singletons. The study's findings and limits: Only a handful of AZD1222 recipients, about six in all, had baseline seropositivity. Nearly half of spike-specific TCRs reportedly target variant regions that are unmutated in the B.1.351 and B.1.1.7 variants. No day 14 peak samples; only post-peak repertoires were characterized.

Regarding this clone: The antigen remains undetermined.

The CDR3 loop spans 13 amino acids. V was cut by 2 bases and J by 4 bases, with 8 bases left in between. Germline assignment: CDR1 SGHTA and CDR2 FQGNSA. Sequenced material: peripheral blood, taken on day 0 of AZD1222 vaccination. The source is an adult in good health. The chain combines TRBV7-2 with TRBJ1-1; D ambiguous. The CDR3 DNA reads as TGTGCCAGCAGCTTAAGGATGGCCACTGAAGCTTTCTTT. The encoded protein is CASSLRMATEAFF.